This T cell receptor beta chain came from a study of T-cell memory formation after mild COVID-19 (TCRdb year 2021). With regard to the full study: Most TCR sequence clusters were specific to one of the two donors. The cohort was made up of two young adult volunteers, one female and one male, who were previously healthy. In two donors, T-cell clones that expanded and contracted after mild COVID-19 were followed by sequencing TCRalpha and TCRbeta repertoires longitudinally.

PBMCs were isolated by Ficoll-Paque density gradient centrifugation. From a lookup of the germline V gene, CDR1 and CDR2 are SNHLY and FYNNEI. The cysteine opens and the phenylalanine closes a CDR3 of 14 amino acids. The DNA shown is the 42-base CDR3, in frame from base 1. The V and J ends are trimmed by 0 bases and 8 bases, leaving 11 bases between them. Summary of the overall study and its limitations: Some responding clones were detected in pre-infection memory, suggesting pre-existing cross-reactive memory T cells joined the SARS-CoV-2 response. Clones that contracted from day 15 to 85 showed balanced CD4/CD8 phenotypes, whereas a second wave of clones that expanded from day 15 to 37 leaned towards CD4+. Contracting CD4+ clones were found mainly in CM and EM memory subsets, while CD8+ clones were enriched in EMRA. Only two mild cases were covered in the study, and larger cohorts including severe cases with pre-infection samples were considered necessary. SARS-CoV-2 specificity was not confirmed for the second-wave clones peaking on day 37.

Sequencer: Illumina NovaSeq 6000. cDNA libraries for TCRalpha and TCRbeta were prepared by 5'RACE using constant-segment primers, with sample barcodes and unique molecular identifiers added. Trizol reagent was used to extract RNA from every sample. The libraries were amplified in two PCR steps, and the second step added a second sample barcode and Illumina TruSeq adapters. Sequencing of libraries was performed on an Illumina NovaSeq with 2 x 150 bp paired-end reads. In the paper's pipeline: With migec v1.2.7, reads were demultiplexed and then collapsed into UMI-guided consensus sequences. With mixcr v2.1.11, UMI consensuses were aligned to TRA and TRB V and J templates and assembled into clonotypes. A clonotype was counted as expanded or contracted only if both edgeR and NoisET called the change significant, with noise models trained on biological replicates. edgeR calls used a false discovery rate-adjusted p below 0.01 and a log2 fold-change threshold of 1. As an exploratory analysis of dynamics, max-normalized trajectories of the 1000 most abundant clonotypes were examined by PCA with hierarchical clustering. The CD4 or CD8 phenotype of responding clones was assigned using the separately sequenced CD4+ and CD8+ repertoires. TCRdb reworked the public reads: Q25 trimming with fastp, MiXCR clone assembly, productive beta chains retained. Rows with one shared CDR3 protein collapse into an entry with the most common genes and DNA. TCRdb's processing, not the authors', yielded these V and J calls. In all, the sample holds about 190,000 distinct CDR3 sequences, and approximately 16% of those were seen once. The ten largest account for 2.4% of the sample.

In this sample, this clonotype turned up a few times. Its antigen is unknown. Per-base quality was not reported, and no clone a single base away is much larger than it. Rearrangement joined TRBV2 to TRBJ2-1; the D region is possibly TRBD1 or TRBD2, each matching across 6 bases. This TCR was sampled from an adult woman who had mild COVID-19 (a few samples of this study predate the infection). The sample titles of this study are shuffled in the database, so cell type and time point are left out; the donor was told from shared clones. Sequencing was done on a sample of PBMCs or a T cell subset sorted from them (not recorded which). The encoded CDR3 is CASSEAGGLHEQFF. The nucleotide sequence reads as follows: TGTGCCAGCAGTGAAGCGGGGGGCCTTCATGAGCAGTTCTTC.